Listed below are T cell receptor beta chains from one sample, sequenced in a study of OX40 agonist ivuxolimab in advanced cancers. Sequenced by immunoSEQ multiplex PCR; TCRdb stores in-frame clones only, minus some. Of about 19,000 clones listed, 84% were seen once; the top ten hold approximately 15%. This sample comprised CD4+ or CD8+ T cells sorted from blood, obtained in a trial of the OX40 agonist ivuxolimab. These receptor sequences come from an adult with an advanced solid tumor such as melanoma, head and neck, liver or kidney cancer. Each CDR3 is given without its conserved first and last residue. D genes are given only for firm matches.

j_gene	d_gene	v_gene	CDR3aa
TRBJ2-2	TRBD2	TRBV5-1	ASASGPNTGELF
TRBJ1-4	NA	TRBV2	ASSEAVDLGKLF
TRBJ1-2	NA	TRBV19	ASSPLRQANYGYT
TRBJ2-7	NA	TRBV6-5	ASRPNRDYEQY
TRBJ2-3	TRBD1	TRBV9	ASSVVGQGRPDTQY
TRBJ1-2	NA	TRBV5-6	ASSFGGGFGYT
TRBJ1-1	NA	TRBV20-1	SARENTEAF
TRBJ2-1	NA	TRBV7-2	ASSRTPSSYNEQF
TRBJ2-7	TRBD1	TRBV15	ATSRDPRQGYEQY
TRBJ2-1	TRBD2	TRBV28	ASIGDGRASNEQF
TRBJ1-1	TRBD1	TRBV29-1	SVWDRGNTEAF
TRBJ2-3	NA	TRBV9	ASSPGRGGGFTDTQY
TRBJ2-6	NA	TRBV28	ASHSKGFSGANVLT
TRBJ1-6	NA	TRBV6-5	ASSYTDNSPLH
TRBJ1-1	NA	TRBV6-5	ASSREGTEAF
TRBJ2-5	NA	TRBV27	ASGYGGVGAQY
TRBJ2-2	TRBD2	TRBV19	ASSTLAGNTGELF
TRBJ1-1	NA	TRBV6-5	ASTKRGGTEAF
TRBJ2-2	NA	TRBV5-1	ASSLGTANTGELF
TRBJ1-6	TRBD1	TRBV7-4	ASSSKPRTTGGAGNSPLH
TRBJ2-3	NA	TRBV28	ASSSQVSTDTQY
TRBJ2-3	NA	TRBV13	ASSLPGTKTDTQY
TRBJ2-4	NA	TRBV28	ASSLPSANIQY
TRBJ1-3	NA	TRBV6-5	ASKGSGNTIY
TRBJ1-1	NA	TRBV20-1	SAGTNTEAF